The present TCR beta chain was sequenced within a study of regulatory T cells in long-lasting Graves disease. Stated time point: newly diagnosed GD, antithyroid drugs for less than 3 months. PBMCs provided the RNA from which the TCR library was made. Construction of TCR beta libraries relied on iRepertoire HTBI primers and on Arm-PCR targeting CDR3 regions. TCRdb reanalysed the multiplex PCR reads using MiXCR and keeps one entry per CDR3 protein. The sample lists roughly 440,000 distinct CDR3 sequences, around 15% occurring once. V was trimmed by 4 bases and J by 6 bases, leaving 12 bases between them. This CDR3 comprises 14 residues. Germline V gene lookup returns CDR1 ENHRY and CDR2 SYGVKD. This same sample was also taken into another study, of T cells in Graves' hyperthyroidism and ophthalmopathy. This second study says: Orbital computed tomography and thyroid ultrasound, together with serum TRAb and thyroxine and clinical symptoms, were used for diagnoses. Researchers ran a first-round RT-PCR on the TCR CDR3 using the HTBI primer set. Most clonotypes expanded in thyroid above 0.001 were likewise present in blood.

The chain links TRBV10-3 to TRBJ2-2; D is possibly TRBD1 (5 bases). The sequence came from a woman aged 18 to 35 with Graves disease. The specimen was peripheral blood mononuclear cells (PBMCs), collected at new diagnosis, from a patient treated with antithyroid drugs. The CDR3 here is CAISGSQGPGELFF. The CDR3 nucleotides are TGTGCCATCAGTGGATCTCAGGGTCCCGGGGAGCTGTTTTTT.